This T cell receptor beta chain emerged from a study of immune cell composition in non-small cell lung cancer. This clone has a single count. The antigen remains unidentified. Produced via immunoSEQ multiplex PCR; TCRdb's table is partial and in-frame only. The data hold 15,000 or so clones, with 70% to 85% observed a single time. Study-level results: TIL tumour reactivity correlated with maximal tumour-associated clone frequency in adenocarcinoma.

Normal lung sampling was at least 3 cm from the tumour, as distant as possible. This CDR3 has 12 residues. Between the trimmed V and J ends, which lost 6 bases and 9 bases, there was a span of 17 bases. Germline values: CDR1 GTSNPN, CDR2 SVGIG (reference sequence). This same sample was also part of a study on CD4 T cells in lung cancer.

This TCR derives from a human donor with non-small cell lung cancer. The V and J genes are TRBV30 and TRBJ1-2, with D possibly matching TRBD1 (6 bases). The specimen sequenced was non-adjacent lung tissue. CDR3 DNA sequence: TGTGCCTGCGAGGGGGATAGAACTAGCTACACCTTC. Its translation is CACEGDRTSYTF.